This record covers a single T cell receptor beta chain. Mismatch with germline at one junction end may stem from a read error. There are 13 residues in the CDR3. Germline CDR1 reads MDHEN; CDR2 reads SYDVKM. The data derive from a study of T cell changes during pregnancy in multiple sclerosis. Some clones are missing from TCRdb's copy, which holds only in-frame ones; the method was immunoSEQ multiplex PCR. The data show around 95,000 clones, approximately 95% seen once. Sequenced material: peripheral blood, taken after pregnancy. The sequence was collected from a female donor in good health, enrolled as a control in a pregnancy study. This chain links TRBV28 with TRBJ2-7, with D perhaps TRBD2 (6 bases). The DNA of the CDR3 is TGTGCCAGCAGTTTCCCGGGGACTCCCTCATCATTCTTC. It codes for CASSFPGTPSSFF. The entire variable domain, with the rest obtained from reference TRBV28 and TRBJ2-7, is as follows: DVKVTQSSRYLVKRTGEKVFLECVQDMDHENMFWYRQDPGLGLRLIYFSYDVKMKEKGDIPEGYSVSREKKERFSLILESASTNQTSMYLCASSFPGTPSSFFGPGTRLTVT.